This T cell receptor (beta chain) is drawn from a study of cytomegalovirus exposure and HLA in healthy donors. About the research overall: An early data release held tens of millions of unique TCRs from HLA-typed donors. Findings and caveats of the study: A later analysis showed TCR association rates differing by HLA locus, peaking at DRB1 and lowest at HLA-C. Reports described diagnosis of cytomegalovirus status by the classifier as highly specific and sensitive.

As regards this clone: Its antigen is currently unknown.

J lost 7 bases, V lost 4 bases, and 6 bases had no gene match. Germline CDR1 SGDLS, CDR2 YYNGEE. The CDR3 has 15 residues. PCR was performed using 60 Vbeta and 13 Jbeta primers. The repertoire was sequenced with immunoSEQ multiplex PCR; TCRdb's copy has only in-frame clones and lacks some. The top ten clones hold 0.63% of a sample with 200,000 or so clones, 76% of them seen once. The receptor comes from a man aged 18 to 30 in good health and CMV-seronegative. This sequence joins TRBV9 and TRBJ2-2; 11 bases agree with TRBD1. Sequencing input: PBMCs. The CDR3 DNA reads TGTGCCAGCAGCCTTGGACAGGGGGCTGGCGGGGAGCTGTTTTTT. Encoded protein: CASSLGQGAGGELFF.